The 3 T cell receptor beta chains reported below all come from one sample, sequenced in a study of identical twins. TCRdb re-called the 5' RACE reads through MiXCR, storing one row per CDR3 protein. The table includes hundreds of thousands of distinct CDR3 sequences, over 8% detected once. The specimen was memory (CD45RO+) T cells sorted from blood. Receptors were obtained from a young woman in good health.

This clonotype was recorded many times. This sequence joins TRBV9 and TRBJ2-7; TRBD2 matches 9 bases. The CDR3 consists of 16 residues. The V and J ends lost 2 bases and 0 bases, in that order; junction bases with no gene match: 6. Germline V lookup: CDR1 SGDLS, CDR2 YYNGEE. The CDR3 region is CASSVEAGGVSYEQYF. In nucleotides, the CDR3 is TGTGCCAGCAGCGTTGAAGCGGGAGGCGTCTCCTACGAGCAGTACTTC.

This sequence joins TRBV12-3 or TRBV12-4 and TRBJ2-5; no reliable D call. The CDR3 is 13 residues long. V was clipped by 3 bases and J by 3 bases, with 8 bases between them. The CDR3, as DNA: TGTGCCAGCAGTTTTAACAAGGAAGAGACCCAGTACTTC. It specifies CASSFNKEETQYF.

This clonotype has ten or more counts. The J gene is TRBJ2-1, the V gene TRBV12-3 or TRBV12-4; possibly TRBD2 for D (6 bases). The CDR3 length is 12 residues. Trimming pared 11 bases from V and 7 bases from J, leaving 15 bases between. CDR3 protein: CASGENTNEQFF. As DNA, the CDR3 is TGTGCCTCGGGGGAAAATACGAATGAGCAGTTCTTC.